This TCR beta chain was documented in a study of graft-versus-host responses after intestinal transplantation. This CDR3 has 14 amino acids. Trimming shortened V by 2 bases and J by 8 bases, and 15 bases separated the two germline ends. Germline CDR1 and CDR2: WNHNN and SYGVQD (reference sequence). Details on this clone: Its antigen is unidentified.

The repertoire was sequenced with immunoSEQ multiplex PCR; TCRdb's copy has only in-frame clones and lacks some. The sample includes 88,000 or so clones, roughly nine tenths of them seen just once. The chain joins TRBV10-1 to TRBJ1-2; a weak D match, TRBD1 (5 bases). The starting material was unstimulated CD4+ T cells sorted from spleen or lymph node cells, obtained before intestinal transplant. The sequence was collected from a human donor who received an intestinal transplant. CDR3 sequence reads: CASSEDPAGTGYTF. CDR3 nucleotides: TGCGCCAGCAGTGAGGACCCAGCGGGGACCGGCTACACCTTC.